This T cell receptor (beta chain) emerged from a study of CD8+CD57+ T cells in acquired aplastic anemia. Study overall: Yields of DNA that came from sorted CD4+ and CD8+ cells averaged about 2.9 ug.

Profiles of TCR beta VDJ and CDR3 were generated from a genomic DNA template. Via MiXCR, TCRdb re-called the reads, giving one row per CDR3 protein. This sample yields about 150,000 distinct CDR3 sequences, of which around 52% are seen a single time; more than 30% belongs to the top ten. This clonotype turned up a few times. What it binds is not known. Overall study results and limits: CD8+ Simpson's diversity in patients was not significantly different from that in controls. A set of around 30 CD8+ CDR3 sequences was shared between patients and controls, and these sequences appeared highly expressed in patients.

Flow cytometry had shown expanded CD8+CD57+ cells in the patients chosen for sequencing. All patients had severe acquired aplastic anemia. Sample: sorted CD4+, CD8+, or CD8+CD57+ T cells (not recorded which) from PBMCs. The receptor's source is a human donor with aplastic anemia.

The CDR3 reads CASSSPGTSGDNEQFF. In DNA, the CDR3 is TGTGCCAGCAGCTCTCCCGGGACTAGCGGGGACAATGAGCAGTTCTTC. V usage is TRBV7-9 and J usage is TRBJ2-1; TRBD2 agrees at 13 bases. Germline loops: CDR1 SEHNR, CDR2 FQNEAQ (reference sequence). The CDR3 loop spans 16 amino acids. V was pared by 4 bases and J by 5 bases, with 5 bases of the junction left unmatched.